One and the same sample provided the 17 T cell receptor beta chains below, sequenced in a study of shared T cell receptors in the human thymus (dated by TCRdb to about 2021). Receptor amplification or capture employed the immunoSEQ multiplex PCR assay. The clones in this table, taken by TCRdb from immuneACCESS, are in-frame only. Not every clone is retained; where verified, under half of the shortfall comes from an unresolved V gene, and the cause of the rest is unknown. The sample table holds approximately 400,000 clones, of which roughly 94% were seen once. Of the sample, roughly 0.02% is held by the ten largest clones. Sequenced material: thymocytes. The receptor source for this set is a human donor.

The chain links TRBV27 to TRBJ1-6, with a possible D match to TRBD1 (6 bases). Germline V gives CDR1 MNHEY, CDR2 SMNVEV (reference sequence). The CDR3 has 16 amino acids. V shed 4 bases and J shed 9 bases, with 19 bases lying between them. Here the CDR3 DNA reads TGTGCCAGCAGTTCAAACTTAAACAGGGCTAGTTCACCCCTCCACTTT. Translation: CASSSNLNRASSPLHF.

A single count supports this clone. In DNA form, the CDR3 reads TGTGCCAGCAGTCCAAGACAGGGGGCTTCAACCAACTCTGGAAACACCATATATTTT. Translation gives CASSPRQGASTNSGNTIYF. V gene TRBV27 combines with J gene TRBJ1-3, with 10 bases matching TRBD1. CDR3 length: 19 residues. Germline V lookup: CDR1 MNHEY, CDR2 SMNVEV (reference sequence). V lost 5 bases to trimming and J lost 0 bases; unmatched junction nucleotides: 13.

The chain links TRBV20-1 to TRBJ2-7; D not certain. This CDR3 is built from 10 residues. In germline, CDR1 is DFQATT, CDR2 SNEGSKA (reference sequence). V lost 3 bases and J 6 bases, leaving 6 bases between the germline ends. The CDR3 region has the DNA TGCAGTGCTAGTCGAGCCGAGCAGTACTTC. Its translation is CSASRAEQYF.

V usage is TRBV25-1 and J usage is TRBJ2-7; D is perhaps TRBD2 (5 bases). Trimming left V 7 bases short and J 2 bases short, with 27 bases between. CDR3 length: 18 residues. Germline lookup yields CDR1 MGHDK and CDR2 SYGVNS. The CDR3 loop is CASTLPGPPESEAYEQYF. The CDR3 nucleotides are TGTGCCAGCACCTTACCCGGGCCACCAGAATCGGAGGCCTACGAGCAGTACTTC.

This chain uses TRBV11-2 with TRBJ2-1, with TRBD2 matching over 7 bases. CDR1 and CDR2 from the germline V gene are SGHAT and FQNNGV. The CDR3 length is 17 residues. Unmatched junction bases numbered 10, after V lost 5 bases and J lost 0 bases. CDR3 DNA: TGTGCCAGCAGCCCCGGCTTGGGCGGGAGCTCCTACAATGAGCAGTTCTTC. Its translation: CASSPGLGGSSYNEQFF.

V and J are TRBV5-1 and TRBJ1-4; D is uncertain. The germline gives CDR1 SGHRS, CDR2 YFSETQ. This CDR3 has 15 amino acids. Trimming took off 1 base at V and 3 bases at J, with 10 bases between the two ends. The CDR3 nucleotides read TGCGCCAGCAGCTTGACAGTTCCAGCTAATGAAAAACTGTTTTTT. Translation gives CASSLTVPANEKLFF.

J is TRBJ2-1 and V is TRBV11-2; D may be TRBD2 (6 bases). Germline V gene data show CDR1 as SGHAT and CDR2 as FQNNGV. Trimming removed 6 bases from V and 8 bases from J, with 26 bases in between. The CDR3 is 17 residues long. CDR3 residues: CASRHNNGRGRIYEQFF. The DNA for the CDR3 is TGTGCCAGCAGGCATAACAACGGGCGAGGGAGGATCTATGAGCAGTTCTTC. Complete variable domain (other parts from reference TRBV11-2 and TRBJ2-1): EAGVAQSPRYKIIEKRQSVAFWCNPISGHATLYWYQQILGQGPKLLIQFQNNGVVDDSQLPKDRFSAERLKGVDSTLKIQPAKLEDSAVYLCASRHNNGRGRIYEQFFGPGTRLTVL.

V is TRBV7-9 and J is TRBJ2-3; D is unclear. Trimming shortened V by 7 bases and J by 2 bases, and 13 bases separated the two germline ends. The CDR3 consists of 14 residues. Per germline, CDR1 SEHNR and CDR2 FQNEAQ (reference sequence). The DNA of the CDR3 is TGTGCCAGCAATCCCACCACGCTCACAGATACGCAGTATTTT. Its protein product is CASNPTTLTDTQYF.

This rearrangement joins TRBV12-5 to TRBJ2-2; perhaps TRBD2 as D (5 bases). The CDR3 runs 15 residues. V was cut by 7 bases and J by 1 base, with 13 bases left in between. Germline V gene lookup returns CDR1 LGHNT and CDR2 FRNRAP. The DNA for the CDR3 is TGTGCTAGTGCTAAGGGAGAAGAGAACACCGGGGAGCTGTTTTTT. Residues: CASAKGEENTGELFF. Supplemented by reference TRBV12-5 and TRBJ2-2, the full variable domain reads DARVTQTPRHKVTEMGQEVTMRCQPILGHNTVFWYRQTMMQGLELLAYFRNRAPLDDSGMPKDRFSAEMPDATLATLKIQPSEPRDSAVYFCASAKGEENTGELFFGEGSRLTVL.

In nucleotides, the CDR3 is TGTGCCAGCAGCCCCCCGGGACAGGGAGACTACGAGCAGTACTTC. Amino acid sequence: CASSPPGQGDYEQYF. The J gene is TRBJ2-7, the V gene TRBV14; 9 bases agree with TRBD1. From germline, CDR1 is SGHDN and CDR2 FVKESK. V dropped 4 bases and J dropped 3; count of bases not matched to a gene: 7. The CDR3 is 15 amino acids.

V and J are TRBV28 and TRBJ2-5; 7 bases fit TRBD2. This CDR3 contains 15 residues. Germline V lookup: CDR1 MDHEN, CDR2 SYDVKM. Unmatched junction bases numbered 11, after V lost 5 bases and J lost 5 bases. The CDR3 DNA follows: TGTGCCAGCAGTCTGCGCTTAGCGGGCGGTGAGACCCAGTACTTC. Encoded protein: CASSLRLAGGETQYF.

V gene TRBV12-5 combines with J gene TRBJ2-5; the D gene is possibly TRBD1 (5 bases). Between the trimmed V and J ends, which lost 0 bases and 2 bases, there was a span of 16 bases. Per germline, CDR1 LGHNT and CDR2 FRNRAP. The CDR3 length is 17 residues. The CDR3 loop reads CASGLVRSEGEQETQYF. CDR3 coding DNA: TGTGCTAGTGGTTTGGTAAGGTCAGAAGGGGAACAAGAGACCCAGTACTTC.

The chain uses TRBV9 and TRBJ2-7, with 7 bases identical to TRBD2. The CDR3 runs 16 residues. Germline lookup yields CDR1 SGDLS and CDR2 YYNGEE. J was trimmed by 2 bases and V by 4 bases; bases with no gene match: 12. The CDR3 region has the DNA TGTGCCAGCAGCCCCCGGACTAGTTTTATTACCTACGAGCAGTACTTC. Its translation is CASSPRTSFITYEQYF.

This clone was counted once. The same CDR3 is also encoded by other DNA sequences in this sample. The genes are TRBV5-1 and TRBJ2-7; D perhaps matches TRBD2 (7 bases). The CDR3 loop spans 14 amino acids. Trimming pared 0 bases from V and 2 bases from J, leaving 9 bases between. Germline loops: CDR1 SGHRS, CDR2 YFSETQ. Here the CDR3 reads CASSLGRGPYEQYF. In DNA form, the CDR3 reads TGCGCCAGCAGCTTGGGGCGGGGGCCCTACGAGCAGTACTTC.

The chain employs TRBV5-4 and TRBJ2-7; unclear D gene. This CDR3 has 13 residues. Trimming left V 4 bases short and J 7 bases short, with 15 bases between. CDR1 and CDR2 from the germline V gene are SGHNT and YYREEE (reference sequence). The CDR3 DNA follows: TGTGCCAGCAGCGACCTGGGGTTGATAGAGCAGTACTTC. This encodes CASSDLGLIEQYF.

This chain links TRBV19 with TRBJ1-4; possibly TRBD1 for D (5 bases). V was pared by 3 bases and J by 8 bases, with 16 bases between. CDR1 and CDR2 from the germline V gene are LNHDA and SQIVND (reference sequence). The CDR3 has 15 amino acids. The CDR3 reads CASSMCIGEGEKLFF. The CDR3 DNA is TGTGCCAGTAGTATGTGTATAGGGGAAGGAGAAAAACTGTTTTTT.

The chain joins TRBV19 to TRBJ2-2; 9 bases line up with TRBD2. Germline V gives CDR1 LNHDA, CDR2 SQIVND (reference sequence). The CDR3 spans 17 residues. Trimming took 2 bases from V and 7 from J; bases not matched to a gene: 11. The CDR3 region has the DNA TGTGCCAGTAGTATAAGTCTGGAGCGGGAGGTTGTCGGGGAGCTGTTTTTT. This codes for CASSISLEREVVGELFF.